Listed below are T cell receptor beta chains from one sample, sequenced in a study of blood T cell repertoires in COVID-19. Clones were read by immunoSEQ multiplex PCR, and TCRdb kept only the in-frame ones, dropping some. The repertoire holds roughly 190,000 clones, about 81% seen once, with 7.8% in the top ten. The source material was peripheral blood. Receptor source: a woman aged 55-70 years with COVID-19, enrolled during active disease. Both conserved end residues are trimmed from each CDR3. Each record gives: D gene, V gene, clone size, CDR3 protein. A D gene is named only where the DNA matches it firmly. Rows may omit the clone size; those that give it use once, few, many or a size class.

TRBD1	TRBV9	.	ASSRDSYGYT
TRBD1	TRBV7-2	once	ASSPVTGYTQY
TRBD1	TRBV2	.	ASSGTGQETQY
.	TRBV7-9	once	ASGRGGTNQPQH
.	TRBV14	.	ASSRTLIENTEAF
.	TRBV28	.	ASSTGNQPQH
TRBD1	TRBV28	.	ASSPGQGVGEQY
.	TRBV4-3	.	ASSQETEFSPLH
TRBD2	TRBV9	.	ASSVALAGGPETQY
TRBD1	TRBV11-2	.	ASSGLGQGEGYT
TRBD2	TRBV28	.	ASSSGGPYEQY
TRBD2	TRBV18	few	ASSPRTSGGTYNEQF
.	TRBV13	.	ASSPGAGRLNNQPQH
TRBD1	TRBV19	.	ASRPGQGGEKLF
TRBD2	TRBV9	.	ASSGGTSGRGSYEQY
TRBD1	TRBV24-1	.	ATSDPGQGTDTQY
TRBD2	TRBV28	.	ASRVTSGRVYEQY
.	TRBV19	.	ASSGGRDGQPQH
.	TRBV28	.	ASSLGFGNSWTIY
TRBD2	TRBV7-6	.	ASSLIGTSHQETQY